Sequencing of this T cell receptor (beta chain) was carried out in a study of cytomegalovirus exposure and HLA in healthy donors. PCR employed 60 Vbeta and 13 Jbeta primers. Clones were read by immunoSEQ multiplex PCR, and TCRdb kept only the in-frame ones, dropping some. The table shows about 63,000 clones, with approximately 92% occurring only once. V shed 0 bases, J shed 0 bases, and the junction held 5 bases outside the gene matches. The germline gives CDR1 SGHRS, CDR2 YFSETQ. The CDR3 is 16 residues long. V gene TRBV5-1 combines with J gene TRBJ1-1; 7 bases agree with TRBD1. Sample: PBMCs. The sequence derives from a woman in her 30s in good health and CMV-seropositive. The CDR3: CASSLAMTGMNTEAFF. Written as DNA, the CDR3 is TGCGCCAGCAGCTTGGCCATGACAGGGATGAACACTGAAGCTTTCTTT. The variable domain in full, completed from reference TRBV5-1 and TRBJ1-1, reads KAGVTQTPRYLIKTRGQQVTLSCSPISGHRSVSWYQQTPGQGLQFLFEYFSETQRNKGNFPGRFSGRQFSNSRSEMNVSTLELGDSALYLCASSLAMTGMNTEAFFGQGTRLTVV.